This T cell receptor beta chain was observed in a study of shared clonotypes between healthy human individuals. Study-level points and caveats: Naive subsets tended to show greater estimated richness than memory subsets. The rarefaction results pointed to incomplete sorted-subset sequencing despite large depth.

Naive CD8 cells lacked CD45RO, underwent positive selection for CCR7 and left out terminally differentiated effector memory CD45RA+ cells. Germline V gene data show CDR1 as MGHRA and CDR2 as YSYEKL. This CDR3 has 12 residues. V dropped 1 base and J dropped 12; count of bases not matched to a gene: 5. About this clone: Its target is unknown.

Data came from immunoSEQ multiplex PCR; TCRdb stores just in-frame clones and leaves some out. The sample contains roughly 2,000,000 clones, about 95% of which appear only once. The chain links TRBV4-1 to TRBJ1-2; 7 nucleotides match TRBD1. The TCR sequence derives from a man aged 18 to 35 in good health. The sample taken for sequencing was naive CD8+ T cells sorted from blood. CDR3 region: CASSQATGNNTF. The CDR3 coding sequence is TGCGCCAGCAGCCAAGCGACAGGGAACAACACCTTC.